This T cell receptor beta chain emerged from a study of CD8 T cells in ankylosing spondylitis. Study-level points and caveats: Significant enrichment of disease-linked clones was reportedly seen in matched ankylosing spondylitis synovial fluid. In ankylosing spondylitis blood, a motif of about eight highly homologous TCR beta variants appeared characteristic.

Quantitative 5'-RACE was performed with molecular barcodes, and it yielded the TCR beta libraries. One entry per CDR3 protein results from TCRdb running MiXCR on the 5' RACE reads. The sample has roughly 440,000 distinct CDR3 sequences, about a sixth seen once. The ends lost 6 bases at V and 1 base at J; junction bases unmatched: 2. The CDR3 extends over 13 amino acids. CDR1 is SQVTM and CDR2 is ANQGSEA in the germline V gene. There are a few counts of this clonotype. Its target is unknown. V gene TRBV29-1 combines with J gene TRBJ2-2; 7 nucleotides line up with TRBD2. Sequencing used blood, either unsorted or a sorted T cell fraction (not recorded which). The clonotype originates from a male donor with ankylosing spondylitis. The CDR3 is CSVSSGNTGELFF. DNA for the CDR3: TGCAGCGTGTCTAGCGGGAACACCGGGGAGCTGTTTTTT.